The clone carrying this TCR beta chain has a handful of counts. The sample belongs to a study of T cells in Graves' hyperthyroidism and ophthalmopathy. Amplified regions were TCR beta CDR3 sequences from RNA transcripts. HTBI primers drove first-round RT-PCR of the TCR CDR3. TCRdb re-derived calls from the multiplex PCR reads in MiXCR, one entry per CDR3 protein. The sample contains under 300,000 distinct CDR3 sequences, about an eighth of which appear only once. The blood sample predates any ophthalmopathy symptoms, coming from first hyperthyroidism diagnosis. The CDR3 length is 18 residues. Looked up from germline, CDR1 is SEHNR and CDR2 is FQNEAQ (reference sequence). Trimming took 8 bases from V and 2 from J; bases not matched to a gene: 10.

Source material: blood. The chain employs TRBV7-9 and TRBJ2-3, with 16 bases fitting TRBD2. The source of this sequence is a woman in her thirties with Graves' hyperthyroidism that later progressed to Graves' ophthalmopathy. CDR3 residues: CASFPPGTSGRATDTQYF. The DNA for the CDR3 is TGTGCCAGCTTTCCGCCGGGGACTAGCGGGAGGGCCACAGATACGCAGTATTTT.